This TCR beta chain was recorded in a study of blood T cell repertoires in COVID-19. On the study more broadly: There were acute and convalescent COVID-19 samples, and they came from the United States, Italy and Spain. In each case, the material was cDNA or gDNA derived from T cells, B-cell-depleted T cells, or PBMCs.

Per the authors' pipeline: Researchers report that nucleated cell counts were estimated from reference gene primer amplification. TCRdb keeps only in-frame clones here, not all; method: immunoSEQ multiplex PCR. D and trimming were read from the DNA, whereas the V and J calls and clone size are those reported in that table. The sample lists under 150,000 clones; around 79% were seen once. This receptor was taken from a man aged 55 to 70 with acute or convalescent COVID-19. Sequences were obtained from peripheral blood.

The CDR3 loop is CASGTEFTGELFF. The CDR3 nucleotides are TGTGCCAGCGGGACAGAGTTCACCGGGGAGCTGTTTTTT. The J gene is TRBJ2-2, the V gene TRBV6-5; 7 nucleotides align to TRBD1. Germline assignment: CDR1 MNHEY and CDR2 SVGAGI. This CDR3 has 13 residues. Germline trimming cut 8 bases from V and 4 bases from J; bases unmatched to any gene: 4.